This T cell receptor beta chain was identified during a study of radiotherapy plus CTLA-4 blockade in lung cancer. About the study: Objective responses occurred in about a sixth of patients; around 30% had disease control.

General study findings and limits: Clones of tumor-derived TCRs expanded in blood after radiotherapy plus ipilimumab.

As regards this clone: What it binds is unknown.

Germline assignment: CDR1 MNHEY and CDR2 SVGAGI. The CDR3 has 14 amino acids. V was clipped by 7 bases and J by 0 bases, with 13 bases between them. The repertoire was sequenced with immunoSEQ multiplex PCR; TCRdb's copy has only in-frame clones and lacks some. This sample carries about 43,000 clones, approximately 67% of them seen once, and the ten largest clones take 23%. This TCR came from a human donor with non-small cell lung cancer who had a partial response to radiotherapy plus ipilimumab. The sequences come from peripheral blood, collected from a patient treated with radiotherapy plus ipilimumab. The gene calls are TRBV6-5 and TRBJ2-7; no clear D. CDR3 sequence reads: CASKRSYSSYEQYF. The CDR3 DNA sequence: TGTGCCAGCAAGCGCTCTTACTCCTCCTACGAGCAGTACTTC.